This record covers a single T cell receptor (beta chain). Antigen: not known. This record belongs to a study of STAT5B mutations in CD4+ large granular lymphocyte leukemia. Study observations and caveats: Without HLA matching, higher CD4+ than CD8+ T-LGLL clonality could reflect small sample size. Patient CD4-sorted repertoires stayed more clonal than healthy ones after leukemic-clone removal. No patients shared main leukemic clonotypes, though roughly 27% appeared at low frequency elsewhere.

How the authors handled the data: Productive clonotypes were detectable down to 2.59 x 10-5 frequency. The repertoire was sequenced with immunoSEQ multiplex PCR; TCRdb's copy has only in-frame clones and lacks some. That table supplies the V and J calls and clone size; D and trimming were determined from the DNA. Among about 30,000 clones, more than 60% were seen once, and the ten largest hold about 6%. There are 16 residues in the CDR3. Trimming at V came to 4 bases and at J to 1 base, leaving 6 bases not matched to a gene. Germline V lookup: CDR1 MNHEY, CDR2 SVGAGI. The chain employs TRBV6-5 and TRBJ1-3, with TRBD1 matching 8 bases. The sample was CD4+ T cells from blood buffy coats. The sequence derives from a human donor in good health. In DNA, the CDR3 is TGTGCCAGCAGTTTGGGACAGGAGGGGTCTGGAAACACCATATATTTT. Protein: CASSLGQEGSGNTIYF.